This record looks at one T cell receptor (beta chain) sequence and its context. As handled by the study authors: Scientists estimated how many nucleated cells there were by amplifying reference gene primers. The assay was immunoSEQ multiplex PCR, and TCRdb's table has in-frame clones only and misses some. The V and J calls and the clone size are those of that table, but D and trimming were determined from the DNA. The profile shows some 190,000 clones, 70% to 90% of them singletons. These data come from a study of blood T cell repertoires in COVID-19. Study details: T cells, B-cell-depleted T cells, or PBMCs supplied cDNA or gDNA.

The receptor was derived from a human donor in a cohort sampled during active COVID-19. The sequencing input was peripheral blood.

The CDR3 DNA follows: TGTGCCTGGAGTCCACCGGGACAGGGTAGAACTGAAGCTTTCTTT. This sequence encodes CAWSPPGQGRTEAFF. The genes are TRBV30 and TRBJ1-1, with 9 bases that match TRBD1. V dropped 2 bases and J dropped 5; count of bases not matched to a gene: 9. The CDR3 runs to 15 residues. The germline gives CDR1 GTSNPN, CDR2 SVGIG (reference sequence). Together with reference TRBV30 and TRBJ1-1, the CDR3 gives the full variable domain: SQTIHQWPATLVQPVGSPLSLECTVEGTSNPNLYWYRQAAGRGLQLLFYSVGIGQISSEVPQNLSASRPQDRQFILSSKKLLLSDSGFYLCAWSPPGQGRTEAFFGQGTRLTVV.